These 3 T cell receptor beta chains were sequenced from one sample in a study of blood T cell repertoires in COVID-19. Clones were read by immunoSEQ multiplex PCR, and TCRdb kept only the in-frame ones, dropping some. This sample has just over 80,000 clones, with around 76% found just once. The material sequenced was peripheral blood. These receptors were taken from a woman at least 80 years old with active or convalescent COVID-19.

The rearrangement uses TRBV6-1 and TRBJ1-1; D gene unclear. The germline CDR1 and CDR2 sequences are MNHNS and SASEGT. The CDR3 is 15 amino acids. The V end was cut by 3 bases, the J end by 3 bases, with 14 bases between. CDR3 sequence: CASSDPGREYTEAFF. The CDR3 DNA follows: TGTGCCAGCAGTGACCCTGGGAGGGAATACACTGAAGCTTTCTTT.

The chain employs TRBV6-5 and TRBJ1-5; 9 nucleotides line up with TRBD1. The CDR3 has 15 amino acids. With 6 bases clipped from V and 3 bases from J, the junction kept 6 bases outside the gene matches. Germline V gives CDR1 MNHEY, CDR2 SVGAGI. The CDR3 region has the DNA TGTGCCAGCAGCTTAGACAGGGGGGTCAATCAGCCCCAGCATTTT. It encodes CASSLDRGVNQPQHF.

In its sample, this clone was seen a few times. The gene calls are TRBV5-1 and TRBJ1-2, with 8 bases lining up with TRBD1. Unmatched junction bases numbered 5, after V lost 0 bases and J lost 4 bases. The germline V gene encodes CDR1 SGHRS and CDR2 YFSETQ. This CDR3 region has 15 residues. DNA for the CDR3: TGCGCCAGCAGCTTGGAGGGACAGGAAGGCTATGGCTACACCTTC. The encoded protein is CASSLEGQEGYGYTF.